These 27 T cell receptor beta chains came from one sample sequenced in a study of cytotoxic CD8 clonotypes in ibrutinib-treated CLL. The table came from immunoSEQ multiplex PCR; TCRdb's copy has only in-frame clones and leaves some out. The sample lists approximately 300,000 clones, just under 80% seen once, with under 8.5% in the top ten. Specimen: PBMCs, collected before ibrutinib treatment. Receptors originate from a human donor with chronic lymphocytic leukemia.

The CDR3 is CASSYDSGTGSNEQYF. As DNA, the CDR3 is TGTGCCAGCAGTTACGACTCCGGGACAGGGTCCAACGAGCAGTACTTC. The rearrangement uses TRBV6-5 and TRBJ2-7, with 9 bases that match TRBD1. Germline assignment: CDR1 MNHEY and CDR2 SVGAGI. V trimming: 2 bases; J trimming: 5 bases; junction bases outside the gene matches: 10. This CDR3 has 16 residues.

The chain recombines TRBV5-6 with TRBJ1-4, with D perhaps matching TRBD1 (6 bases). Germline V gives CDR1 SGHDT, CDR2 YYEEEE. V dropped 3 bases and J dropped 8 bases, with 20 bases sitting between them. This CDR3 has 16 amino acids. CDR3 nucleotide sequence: TGTGCCAGCAGCTCGAATCACAGGGTATCATTCGAAAAACTGTTTTTT. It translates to CASSSNHRVSFEKLFF.

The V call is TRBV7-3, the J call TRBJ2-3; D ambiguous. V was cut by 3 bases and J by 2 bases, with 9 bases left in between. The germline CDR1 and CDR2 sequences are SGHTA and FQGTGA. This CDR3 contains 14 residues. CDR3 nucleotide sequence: TGTGCCAGCAGCTTTTACCAGGACACAGATACGCAGTATTTT. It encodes CASSFYQDTDTQYF.

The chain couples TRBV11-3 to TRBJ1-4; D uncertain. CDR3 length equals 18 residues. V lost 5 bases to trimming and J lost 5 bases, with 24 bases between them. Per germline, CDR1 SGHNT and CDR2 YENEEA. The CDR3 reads CASSQLIWGRASNEKLFF. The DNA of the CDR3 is TGTGCCAGCAGCCAACTTATTTGGGGTCGGGCTTCAAATGAAAAACTGTTTTTT.

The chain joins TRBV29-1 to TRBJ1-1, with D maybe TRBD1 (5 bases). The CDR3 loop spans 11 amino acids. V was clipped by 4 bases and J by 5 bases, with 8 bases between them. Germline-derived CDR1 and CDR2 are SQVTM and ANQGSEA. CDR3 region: CSVVRGTEAFF. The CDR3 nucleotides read TGCAGCGTTGTTAGGGGTACTGAAGCTTTCTTT.

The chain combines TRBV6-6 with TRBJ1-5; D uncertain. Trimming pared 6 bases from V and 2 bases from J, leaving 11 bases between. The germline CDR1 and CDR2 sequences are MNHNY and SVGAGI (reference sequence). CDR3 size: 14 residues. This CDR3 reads CASSPWGGNQPQHF. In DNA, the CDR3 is TGTGCCAGCAGCCCATGGGGTGGCAATCAGCCCCAGCATTTT.

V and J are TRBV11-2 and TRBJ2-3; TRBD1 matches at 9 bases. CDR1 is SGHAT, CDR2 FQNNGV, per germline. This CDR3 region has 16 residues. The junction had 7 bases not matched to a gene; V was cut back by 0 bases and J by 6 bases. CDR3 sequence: CASSLDVGTGTDTQYF. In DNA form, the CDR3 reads TGTGCCAGCAGCTTAGATGTGGGGACAGGGACGGATACGCAGTATTTT.

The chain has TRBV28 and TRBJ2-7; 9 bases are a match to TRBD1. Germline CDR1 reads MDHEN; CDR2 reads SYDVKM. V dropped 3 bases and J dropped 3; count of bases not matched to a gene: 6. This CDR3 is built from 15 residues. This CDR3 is CASSFEGQGHYEQYF. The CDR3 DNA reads TGTGCCAGCAGTTTTGAGGGACAGGGCCACTACGAGCAGTACTTC.

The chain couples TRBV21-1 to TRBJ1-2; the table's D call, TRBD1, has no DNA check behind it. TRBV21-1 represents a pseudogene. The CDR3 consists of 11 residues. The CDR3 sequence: CASSRGDGYTF. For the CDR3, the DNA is TGTGCCAGCAGCAGGGGCGATGGCTACACCTTC.

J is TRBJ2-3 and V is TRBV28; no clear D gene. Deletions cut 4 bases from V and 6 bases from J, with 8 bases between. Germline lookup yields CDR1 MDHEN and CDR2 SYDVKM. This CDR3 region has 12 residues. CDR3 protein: CASSSNLDTQYF. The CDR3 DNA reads TGTGCCAGCAGTTCAAATTTGGATACGCAGTATTTT. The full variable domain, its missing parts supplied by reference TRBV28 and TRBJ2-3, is DVKVTQSSRYLVKRTGEKVFLECVQDMDHENMFWYRQDPGLGLRLIYFSYDVKMKEKGDIPEGYSVSREKKERFSLILESASTNQTSMYLCASSSNLDTQYFGPGTRLTVL.

CDR3 amino acids: CASRPMTSGIGEQYF. DNA of the CDR3: TGTGCCAGCAGACCAATGACTAGCGGGATAGGCGAGCAGTACTTC. The V call is TRBV6-1, the J call TRBJ2-7; TRBD2 agrees at 11 bases. The CDR3 runs 15 residues. Germline V gene data show CDR1 as MNHNS and CDR2 as SASEGT. J lost 6 bases, V lost 6 bases, and 10 bases had no gene match.

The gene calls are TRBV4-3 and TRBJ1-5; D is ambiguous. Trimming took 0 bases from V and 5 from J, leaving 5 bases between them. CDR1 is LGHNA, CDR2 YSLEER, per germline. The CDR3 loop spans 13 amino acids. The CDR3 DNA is TGCGCCAGCAGCCAAGATTGGGATCAGCCCCAGCATTTT. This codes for CASSQDWDQPQHF.

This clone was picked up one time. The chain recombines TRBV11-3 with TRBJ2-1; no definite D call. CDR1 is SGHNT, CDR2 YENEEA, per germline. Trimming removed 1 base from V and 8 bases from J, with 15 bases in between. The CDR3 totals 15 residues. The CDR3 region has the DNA TGTGCCAGCAGCTTAGTGGCCTCGCCGTTCGATGAGCAGTTCTTC. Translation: CASSLVASPFDEQFF. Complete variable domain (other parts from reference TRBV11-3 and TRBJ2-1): EAGVVQSPRYKIIEKKQPVAFWCNPISGHNTLYWYLQNLGQGPELLIRYENEEAVDDSQLPKDRFSAERLKGVDSTLKIQPAELGDSAVYLCASSLVASPFDEQFFGPGTRLTVL.

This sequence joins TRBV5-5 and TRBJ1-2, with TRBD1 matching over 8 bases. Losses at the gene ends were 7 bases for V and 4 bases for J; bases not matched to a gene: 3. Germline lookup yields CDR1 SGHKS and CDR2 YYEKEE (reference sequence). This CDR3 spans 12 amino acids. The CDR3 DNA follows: TGTGCCAGCCGGACAGGGACCTATGGCTACACCTTC. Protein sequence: CASRTGTYGYTF.

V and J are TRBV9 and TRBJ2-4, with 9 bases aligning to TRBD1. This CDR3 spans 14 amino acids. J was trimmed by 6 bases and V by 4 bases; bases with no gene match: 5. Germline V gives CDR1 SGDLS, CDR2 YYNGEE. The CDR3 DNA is TGTGCCAGCAGCCTAGGACAGGGGATAAACATTCAGTACTTC. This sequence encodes CASSLGQGINIQYF. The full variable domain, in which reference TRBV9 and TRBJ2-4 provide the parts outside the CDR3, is DSGVTQTPKHLITATGQRVTLRCSPRSGDLSVYWYQQSLDQGLQFLIQYYNGEERAKGNILERFSAQQFPDLHSELNLSSLELGDSALYFCASSLGQGINIQYFGAGTRLSVL.

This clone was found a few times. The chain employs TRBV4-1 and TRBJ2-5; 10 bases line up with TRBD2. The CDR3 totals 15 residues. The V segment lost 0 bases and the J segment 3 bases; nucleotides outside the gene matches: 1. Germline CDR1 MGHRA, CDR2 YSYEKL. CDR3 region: CASSQDGLAEETQYF. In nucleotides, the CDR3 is TGCGCCAGCAGCCAAGATGGACTAGCGGAAGAGACCCAGTACTTC.

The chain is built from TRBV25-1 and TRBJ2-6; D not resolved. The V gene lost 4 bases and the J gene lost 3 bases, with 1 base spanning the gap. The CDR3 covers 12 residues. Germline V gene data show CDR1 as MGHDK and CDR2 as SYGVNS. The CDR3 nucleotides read TGTGCCAGCAGTGTTGGGGCCAACGTCCTGACTTTC. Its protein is CASSVGANVLTF. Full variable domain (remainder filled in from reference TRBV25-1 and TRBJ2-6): EADIYQTPRYLVIGTGKKITLECSQTMGHDKMYWYQQDPGMELHLIHYSYGVNSTEKGDLSSESTVSRIRTEHFPLTLESARPSHTSQYLCASSVGANVLTFGAGSRLTVL.

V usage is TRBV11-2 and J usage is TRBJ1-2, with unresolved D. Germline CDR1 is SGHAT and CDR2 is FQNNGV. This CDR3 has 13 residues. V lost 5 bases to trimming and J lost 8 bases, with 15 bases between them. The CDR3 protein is CASSPGPVQGYTF. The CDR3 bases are TGTGCCAGCAGCCCAGGCCCAGTACAGGGCTACACCTTC.

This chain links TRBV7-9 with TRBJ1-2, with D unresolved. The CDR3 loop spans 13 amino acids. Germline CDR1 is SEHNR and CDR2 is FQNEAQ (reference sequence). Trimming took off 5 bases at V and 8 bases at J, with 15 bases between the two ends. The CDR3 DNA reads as TGTGCCAGCAGCGCCGGGCATTCCAGAGGCTACACCTTC. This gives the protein CASSAGHSRGYTF.

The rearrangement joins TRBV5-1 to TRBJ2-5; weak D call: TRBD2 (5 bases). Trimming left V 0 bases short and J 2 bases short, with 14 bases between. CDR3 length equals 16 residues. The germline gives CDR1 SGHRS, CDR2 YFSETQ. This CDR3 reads CASSLEVWSGQETQYF. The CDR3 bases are TGCGCCAGCAGCTTGGAAGTTTGGTCGGGACAAGAGACCCAGTACTTC.

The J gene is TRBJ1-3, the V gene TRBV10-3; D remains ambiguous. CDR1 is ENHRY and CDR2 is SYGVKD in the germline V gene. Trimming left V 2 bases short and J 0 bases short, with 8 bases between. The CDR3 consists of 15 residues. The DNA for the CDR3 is TGTGCCATCAGTGAGGTTGAACACTCTGGAAACACCATATATTTT. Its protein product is CAISEVEHSGNTIYF.

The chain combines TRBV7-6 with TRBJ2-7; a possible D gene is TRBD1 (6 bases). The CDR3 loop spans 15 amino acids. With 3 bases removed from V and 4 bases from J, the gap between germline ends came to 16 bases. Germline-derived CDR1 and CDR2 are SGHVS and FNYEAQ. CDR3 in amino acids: CASSFGGVTLYEQYF. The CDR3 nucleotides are TGTGCCAGCAGCTTTGGGGGCGTAACGTTATACGAGCAGTACTTC.

The CDR3 loop reads CASSRRRNRFLAKNIQYF. Here the CDR3 DNA reads TGTGCCAGCAGCCGCAGGAGGAACAGGTTTTTAGCCAAAAACATTCAGTACTTC. V and J are TRBV5-8 and TRBJ2-4; D is perhaps TRBD1 or TRBD2 (5 bases each). Germline loops: CDR1 SGHTS, CDR2 YDEGEE. CDR3 length: 18 amino acids. With 4 bases removed from V and 0 bases from J, the gap between germline ends came to 20 bases.

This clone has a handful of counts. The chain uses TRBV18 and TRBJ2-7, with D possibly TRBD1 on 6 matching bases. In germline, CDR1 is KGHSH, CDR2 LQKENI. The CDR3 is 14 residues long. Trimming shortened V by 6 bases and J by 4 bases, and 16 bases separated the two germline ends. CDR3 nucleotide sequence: TGTGCCAGCTCGCTCACGGGACACCTTTACGAGCAGTACTTC. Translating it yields CASSLTGHLYEQYF.

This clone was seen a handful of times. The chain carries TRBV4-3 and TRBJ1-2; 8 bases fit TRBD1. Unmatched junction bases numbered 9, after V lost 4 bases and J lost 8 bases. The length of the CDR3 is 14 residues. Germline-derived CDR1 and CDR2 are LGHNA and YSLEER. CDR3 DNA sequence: TGCGCCAGCAGCCCCGGACAGGGCAGAGGAGGCTACACCTTC. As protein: CASSPGQGRGGYTF.

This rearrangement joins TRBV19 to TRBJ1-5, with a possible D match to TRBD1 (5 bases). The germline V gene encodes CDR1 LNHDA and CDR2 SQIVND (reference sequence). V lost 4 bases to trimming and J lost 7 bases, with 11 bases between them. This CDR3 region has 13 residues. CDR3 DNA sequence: TGTGCCAGTAGTAGCCGACAGAGACAGCCCCAGCATTTT. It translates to CASSSRQRQPQHF.

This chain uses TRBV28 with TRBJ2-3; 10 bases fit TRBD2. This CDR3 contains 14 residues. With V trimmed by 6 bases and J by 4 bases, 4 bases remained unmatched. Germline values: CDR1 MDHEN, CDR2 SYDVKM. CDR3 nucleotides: TGTGCCAGCAGGCCGGGACTAGCGTCAGATACGCAGTATTTT. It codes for CASRPGLASDTQYF.